The TCR beta chain under discussion was sequenced for a study of T-cell memory formation after mild COVID-19 (dated by TCRdb to about 2021). Regarding the research as a whole: TCR sequence clusters from the two donors were largely donor specific. Longitudinal TCRalpha and TCRbeta repertoire sequencing tracked T-cell clones expanding and contracting after mild COVID-19 in two donors. The cohort comprised two young, previously healthy adult volunteers, one female and one male.

Points the paper makes about the study in general: Some responding clones were found in pre-infection memory, which suggests that pre-existing cross-reactive memory T cells took part in the SARS-CoV-2 response. The study included only two mild cases, and larger cohorts that include severe cases with pre-infection samples were judged to be necessary. Whether the second-wave clones peaking on day 37 were SARS-CoV-2 specific was not confirmed. From day 15 to 85, contracting clones showed balanced CD4/CD8 phenotypes, whereas a second wave of clones that expanded from day 15 to 37 leaned towards CD4+. Contracting CD4+ clones turned up mainly in the CM and EM memory subsets, whereas EMRA was where CD8+ clones were enriched.

Ficoll-Paque density gradient centrifugation was the method used to isolate PBMCs. The instrument given in TCRdb is Illumina NovaSeq 6000. Using 5'RACE with constant-segment primers, TCRalpha and TCRbeta cDNA libraries were constructed, with sample barcodes and unique molecular identifiers added in the process. RNA was extracted from every sample with Trizol reagent. Libraries were amplified in two PCR steps, with a second sample barcode and Illumina TruSeq adapters added in the second step. Libraries were sequenced on an Illumina NovaSeq with 2 x 150 bp paired-end reads. The source study handled its data this way. With migec v1.2.7, reads were demultiplexed and then collapsed into UMI-guided consensus sequences. With mixcr v2.1.11, UMI consensuses were aligned to TRA and TRB V and J templates and assembled into clonotypes. Expanded or contracted clonotypes were those called significant by both edgeR and NoisET, with noise models trained on biological replicates. For edgeR calls, the cutoffs were a false discovery rate-adjusted p below 0.01 and a log2 fold-change threshold of 1. PCA with hierarchical clustering of max-normalized trajectories of the 1000 most abundant clonotypes was used as exploratory dynamics analysis. Separately sequenced CD4+ and CD8+ repertoires were used to assign the CD4 or CD8 phenotype of responding clones. The raw public reads went through TCRdb reprocessing: fastp at Q25, MiXCR clone calling, in-frame beta chains kept. Rows with a matching CDR3 protein are joined into one entry that keeps the most common DNA and genes. For this entry, the V and J calls and clone size follow TCRdb and not the study's own pipeline. The sample yields 450,000 or so distinct CDR3 sequences; roughly 23% were counted once. The top ten clonotypes cover around 12% of the sample.

Taken from the germline V gene, the CDR1 and CDR2 loops are SGHRS and YFSETQ. The junction shows trimming of 2 bases on V and 1 base on J, plus 13 bases between the germline ends. There are 15 amino acids in the CDR3, from cysteine to phenylalanine inclusive. Just CDR3 DNA is preserved here, 45 bases in frame from base 1. With respect to this clonotype: Its antigen target is currently unknown. Per-base qualities were not stored, and no clone one base away is much larger.

This TCR derives from an adult woman who had mild COVID-19 (a few samples of this study predate the infection). The sample titles of this study are shuffled in the database, so cell type and time point are left out; the donor was told from shared clones. The sequenced sample was PBMCs or a T cell subset sorted from them (not recorded which). The chain is made from TRBV5-1 and TRBJ2-7; the D segment might be TRBD1 or TRBD2, since each matches 5 bases. CDR3 region: CASSLDRDGSYEQYF. The DNA sequence follows: TGCGCCAGCAGCTTAGACCGGGACGGGTCCTACGAGCAGTACTTC.